A selection of T cell receptor beta chains follows, all from one sample in a study of T cells in narcolepsy. The table came from immunoSEQ multiplex PCR; TCRdb's copy has only in-frame clones and leaves some out. Among around 30,000 clones listed, around four fifths were seen once. Sequenced material: CD45RA- memory CD4+ T cells from PBMCs. Receptor source: a human donor with narcolepsy. The CDR3 runs from the conserved cysteine through the conserved F or W. D genes are given only for firm matches. Expanded clones get a size class; other rows say once, few or many, or leave the size out.

D gene: -
J gene: TRBJ2-2
V gene: TRBV30
clone size: -
CDR3 DNA: TGTGCCTGGCATCAGGGGAACACCGGGGAGCTGTTTTTT
CDR3 protein: CAWHQGNTGELFF

D gene: -
J gene: TRBJ1-6
V gene: TRBV5-1
clone size: once
CDR3 DNA: TGCGCCAGCAGCCCCAGTCGAATGAGCTCACCCCTCCACTTT
CDR3 protein: CASSPSRMSSPLHF

D gene: TRBD1
J gene: TRBJ2-1
V gene: TRBV5-1
clone size: -
CDR3 DNA: TGCGCCAGCAGCTCCGACCTGACAGGGGGATACAATGAGCAGTTCTTC
CDR3 protein: CASSSDLTGGYNEQFF

D gene: -
J gene: TRBJ1-5
V gene: TRBV19
clone size: -
CDR3 DNA: TGTGCCAGTAGTATATGGCCAAATCAGCCCCAGCATTTT
CDR3 protein: CASSIWPNQPQHF

D gene: -
J gene: TRBJ1-5
V gene: TRBV5-1
clone size: -
CDR3 DNA: TGCGCCAGCAGCTCTACAGGGTTGAGTCAGCCCCAGCATTTT
CDR3 protein: CASSSTGLSQPQHF

D gene: -
J gene: TRBJ2-1
V gene: TRBV7-8
clone size: -
CDR3 DNA: TGTGCCAGCAGCTTAGTATCCCGTGGGTCCTACAATGAGCAGTTCTTC
CDR3 protein: CASSLVSRGSYNEQFF

D gene: -
J gene: TRBJ2-7
V gene: TRBV7-2
clone size: -
CDR3 DNA: TGTGCCAGCAGCTTTAAAGGGGGCGCCGGGGGCGAGCAGTACTTC
CDR3 protein: CASSFKGGAGGEQYF

D gene: -
J gene: TRBJ1-4
V gene: TRBV6-5
clone size: -
CDR3 DNA: TGTGCCAGCAGTTACATTGTGGGGGCACTTAATGAAAAACTGTTTTTT
CDR3 protein: CASSYIVGALNEKLFF

D gene: -
J gene: TRBJ2-3
V gene: TRBV28
clone size: -
CDR3 DNA: TGTGCCAGCAGTGTGAGACATCTCACGCAGTATTTT
CDR3 protein: CASSVRHLTQYF

D gene: -
J gene: TRBJ1-6
V gene: TRBV5-1
clone size: few
CDR3 DNA: TGCGCCAGCAGCTTGGAAGGAGTATCACCCCTCCACTTT
CDR3 protein: CASSLEGVSPLHF

D gene: -
J gene: TRBJ1-2
V gene: TRBV6-5
clone size: -
CDR3 DNA: TGTGCCAGCCAGTCCGCGGGGGCTAACTATGGCTACACCTTC
CDR3 protein: CASQSAGANYGYTF

D gene: -
J gene: TRBJ2-7
V gene: TRBV6-6
clone size: medium-sized
CDR3 DNA: TGTGCCAGCAGTAAACTACAGGGCGAGCAGTACTTC
CDR3 protein: CASSKLQGEQYF

D gene: -
J gene: TRBJ2-7
V gene: TRBV29-1
clone size: -
CDR3 DNA: TGCAGCGTTGGTGGCTCCCAAAAGCAGGGGTCCTACGAGCAGTACTTC
CDR3 protein: CSVGGSQKQGSYEQYF

D gene: -
J gene: TRBJ1-5
V gene: TRBV7-8
clone size: -
CDR3 DNA: TGTGCCAGCAGCTTGGGGTTTGATCGAAACAATCAGCCCCAGCATTTT
CDR3 protein: CASSLGFDRNNQPQHF

D gene: TRBD1
J gene: TRBJ1-1
V gene: TRBV5-1
clone size: -
CDR3 DNA: TGCGCCAGCAGCTTATGGACAGGGAGCAGCACTGAAGCTTTCTTT
CDR3 protein: CASSLWTGSSTEAFF

D gene: TRBD1
J gene: TRBJ1-2
V gene: TRBV4-2
clone size: -
CDR3 DNA: TGTGCCAGCAGCCAGCCGGGACAGGGGACTTTCTCGGGCTATGGCTACACCTTC
CDR3 protein: CASSQPGQGTFSGYGYTF

D gene: -
J gene: TRBJ2-2
V gene: TRBV2
clone size: -
CDR3 DNA: TGTGCCAGCAGCTCACAGGGAACCAACACCGGGGAGCTGTTTTTT
CDR3 protein: CASSSQGTNTGELFF

D gene: -
J gene: TRBJ2-1
V gene: TRBV5-1
clone size: -
CDR3 DNA: TGCGCCAGCAGCACCGACAGACGCAGTGAGCAGTTCTTC
CDR3 protein: CASSTDRRSEQFF

D gene: -
J gene: TRBJ2-3
V gene: TRBV11-2
clone size: -
CDR3 DNA: TGTGCCAGCAGCTGGTCCGGGACTCTCCCTCCAGATACGCAGTATTTT
CDR3 protein: CASSWSGTLPPDTQYF

D gene: -
J gene: TRBJ1-6
V gene: TRBV5-1
clone size: -
CDR3 DNA: TGCGCCAGCAGCTTGGCCCGACAGTCGGGTTCACCCCTCCACTTT
CDR3 protein: CASSLARQSGSPLHF

D gene: -
J gene: TRBJ1-1
V gene: TRBV6-6
clone size: -
CDR3 DNA: TGTGCCAGCAGTTACTCGGGGGGCGGGGGGACTGAAGCTTTCTTT
CDR3 protein: CASSYSGGGGTEAFF

D gene: TRBD1
J gene: TRBJ2-4
V gene: TRBV7-3
clone size: few
CDR3 DNA: TGTGCCAGCAGCTCCACCCCGGGACAGGGTTTGACCAAAAACATTCAGTACTTC
CDR3 protein: CASSSTPGQGLTKNIQYF

D gene: -
J gene: TRBJ1-5
V gene: TRBV6-1
clone size: -
CDR3 DNA: TGTGCCAGCAGTTTTGACGGGAATAGCAATCAGCCCCAGCATTTT
CDR3 protein: CASSFDGNSNQPQHF

D gene: TRBD1
J gene: TRBJ1-1
V gene: TRBV7-9
clone size: -
CDR3 DNA: TGTGCCAGCAGCTCCCAGGGGGGGTTGAACACTGAAGCTTTCTTT
CDR3 protein: CASSSQGGLNTEAFF

D gene: -
J gene: TRBJ2-2
V gene: TRBV29-1
clone size: -
CDR3 DNA: TGCAGCGTTGAGGGCGACAGACCGAACACCGGGGAGCTGTTTTTT
CDR3 protein: CSVEGDRPNTGELFF

D gene: TRBD1
J gene: TRBJ1-5
V gene: TRBV19
clone size: -
CDR3 DNA: TGTGCCAGTAGAGGACAGGGGGCTTCGGGTCAGCCCCAGCATTTT
CDR3 protein: CASRGQGASGQPQHF

D gene: -
J gene: TRBJ1-4
V gene: TRBV30
clone size: -
CDR3 DNA: TGTGCCTGGGGGGCCAATCGGGATGAAAAACTGTTTTTT
CDR3 protein: CAWGANRDEKLFF

D gene: -
J gene: TRBJ1-5
V gene: TRBV6-5
clone size: -
CDR3 DNA: TGTGCCAGCAGTTTAGGCCAAGTCGGACAGCCCCAGCATTTT
CDR3 protein: CASSLGQVGQPQHF

D gene: TRBD1
J gene: TRBJ1-1
V gene: TRBV6-1
clone size: -
CDR3 DNA: TGTGCCAGCAGTGACCTCCCAGGGGGTTACACTGAAGCTTTCTTT
CDR3 protein: CASSDLPGGYTEAFF

D gene: -
J gene: TRBJ1-6
V gene: TRBV5-4
clone size: -
CDR3 DNA: TGTGCCAGCAGCAATCAGGGAGAGCCCGGGCCCCTCCACTTT
CDR3 protein: CASSNQGEPGPLHF

D gene: TRBD2
J gene: TRBJ2-1
V gene: TRBV2
clone size: -
CDR3 DNA: TGTGCCAGCGGTAGCGGGAACTACAATGAGCAGTTCTTC
CDR3 protein: CASGSGNYNEQFF

D gene: -
J gene: TRBJ1-1
V gene: TRBV6-5
clone size: -
CDR3 DNA: TGTGCCAGCCAGCCCTTCCGGGGATGGACTGAAGCTTTCTTT
CDR3 protein: CASQPFRGWTEAFF

D gene: -
J gene: TRBJ2-1
V gene: TRBV19
clone size: -
CDR3 DNA: TGTGCCAGTAAGGTGAGCTCCTACTTCGCGGAGCCGTTCTTC
CDR3 protein: CASKVSSYFAEPFF

D gene: -
J gene: TRBJ1-4
V gene: TRBV9
clone size: -
CDR3 DNA: TGTGCCAGCAGTCCACTACCGGGGGCAACTAATGAAAAACTGTTTTTT
CDR3 protein: CASSPLPGATNEKLFF

D gene: TRBD1
J gene: TRBJ1-5
V gene: TRBV5-1
clone size: -
CDR3 DNA: TGCGCCAGCAGCTACTCTGGACAGGGCCAGCCCCAGCATTTT
CDR3 protein: CASSYSGQGQPQHF

D gene: -
J gene: TRBJ2-6
V gene: TRBV6-1
clone size: -
CDR3 DNA: TGTGCCAGCGACAGCTTTGGGGCCAACGTCCTGACTTTC
CDR3 protein: CASDSFGANVLTF

D gene: TRBD1
J gene: TRBJ2-1
V gene: TRBV5-6
clone size: -
CDR3 DNA: TGTGCCAGCAGCTTGTTCGACAGGGGGAATGAGCAGTTCTTC
CDR3 protein: CASSLFDRGNEQFF

D gene: TRBD1
J gene: TRBJ2-3
V gene: TRBV7-9
clone size: -
CDR3 DNA: TGTGCCAGCAGCCCGGACAGGGGCACAGATACGCAGTATTTT
CDR3 protein: CASSPDRGTDTQYF

D gene: TRBD2
J gene: TRBJ2-1
V gene: TRBV6-6
clone size: -
CDR3 DNA: TGTGCCAGCAGCCTGTCGGCGGCTAGCGGGAGAAATGAGCAGTTCTTC
CDR3 protein: CASSLSAASGRNEQFF

D gene: -
J gene: TRBJ1-3
V gene: TRBV9
clone size: -
CDR3 DNA: TGTGCCAGCGGTCCGGACGGAACCAACTCTGGAAACACCATATATTTT
CDR3 protein: CASGPDGTNSGNTIYF

D gene: -
J gene: TRBJ2-5
V gene: TRBV7-8
clone size: -
CDR3 DNA: TGTGCCAGCAGCTTAGCGGGGTCCGCGGTAGAGACCCAGTACTTC
CDR3 protein: CASSLAGSAVETQYF